This T cell receptor beta chain was sequenced in a study of cytomegalovirus exposure and HLA in healthy donors. Overall study: Both the approximately 120 validation repertoires and the 666 first-cohort repertoires used the same platform, as reported by a later analysis.

As for this clone: Antigen unknown.

Study-level results: Cytomegalovirus-associated TCR beta chains were listed, numbering roughly 150. The finding came from a later analysis; first-cohort TCR clusters tended to co-occur in the 120 or so validation repertoires.

The CDR3 sequence is 14 residues long. J was trimmed by 2 bases and V by 5 bases; bases with no gene match: 2. Germline V gives CDR1 SGHAT, CDR2 FQNNGV. Method: immunoSEQ multiplex PCR; TCRdb's copy keeps in-frame clones and lacks some. Found here are roughly 220,000 clones, around nine tenths of them singletons; the top ten hold around 1.1%. The rearrangement uses TRBV11-2 and TRBJ2-1; 8 bases align to TRBD2. The sequencing input was PBMCs. This clonotype was sampled from a woman under 30 in good health and CMV-seronegative. The CDR3 region is CASSTGRAYNEQFF. The CDR3 DNA reads as TGTGCCAGCAGCACCGGGAGGGCCTACAATGAGCAGTTCTTC.